This TCR beta chain originates from a study of shared clonotypes between healthy human individuals (dated by TCRdb to between 2020 and 2021). Study-wide context: Three men and two women, aged 18 to 49 years, made up the cohort. Different laboratories and diverse techniques were used to prepare libraries and sequence TCR repertoires, to increase sequencing depth and limit assay-specific biases. For each donor, three plates each were used for CD4 naive and CD4 memory, two plates were used for CD8 naive, and one plate was used for CD8 memory. Each donor's leukapheresis produced roughly between roughly 0.94 and 9.5 billion PBMCs. To estimate repertoire size and how much clonotypes are shared between individuals, the study performed deep sequencing of blood TCR repertoires from roughly five healthy adults. What the research found in general, with its limitations: Pairwise subsampling led to the expectation that sequencing depth would affect the degree of clonotype sharing among donors. Across a few donors, around 5.4% of naive CD4, roughly 3.8% of naive CD8, around 2.1% of memory CD4, and approximately 0.4% of memory CD8 clonotypes were shared. Naive subsets generally had larger estimated clonotype richness than memory subsets did. Even with the large sequencing depth, rarefaction of the sorted-subset datasets indicated that sequencing was incomplete. Compared with non-shared clonotypes, the clonotypes found in all four sorted-subset donors had higher generation probabilities. The genetic and exposure-history diversity represented was limited by the small number of donors. Sampling was limited to blood, and TCR repertoires in tissue likely differ from TCR repertoires in blood.

The donors were healthy, HIV-negative adults with no recently reported acute infections or vaccinations. Only Caucasian adults living in Nashville, Tennessee, USA were represented among the donors. CD4+ T cells were enriched through magnetic negative selection, after which naive cells were positively selected on CD45RA and the remaining negative fraction served as the memory subset. After blood collection by leukapheresis, PBMCs were isolated using Ficoll-Histopaque density gradient centrifugation and then cryopreserved in the vapor phase of liquid nitrogen. Analytical flow cytometry was used to check the purity and quantity of every magnetically sorted T cell population. Genomic DNA was isolated from each sorted fraction and quantified by UV absorbance on a Nanodrop 2000c. For this clone: Its antigen has not been determined. Base qualities were left out, and no much larger clone turns up one base away.

In the germline V gene, CDR1 corresponds to SQVTM and CDR2 to ANQGSEA. The CDR3 covers 15 residues, taking in both the cysteine and the phenylalanine. The only DNA kept is the CDR3, 45 bases in frame from the first base. Deletion took 3 bases off V and 0 bases off J, with a span of 9 bases between the germline ends. TCR CDR3 regions were amplified from genomic DNA by multiplex PCR using the deep immunoSEQ assay. Extracted genomic DNA from each cell subset was distributed evenly across all wells of several immunoSEQ 96-well plates, and each plate was treated as a replicate. Each replicate PCR for sorted subsets received 200 ng genomic DNA, equal to tens of thousands of T cell genomes. Purified libraries were measured with a Qubit 3.0 fluorometer, size-checked on a Bioanalyzer 2100, and measured again with the KAPA Library Quantification kit. A separate single-read 150-cycle Illumina NextSeq 550 flow cell was used to sequence each immunoSEQ 96-well plate. The original methods were these. The immunoSEQ output contained only junctional sequences without quality scores, so filtering could not match that applied to full-length reads. To assign V/J genes and CDR3, sequences were annotated against IMGT germline references using PyIR, a Python wrapper for IgBLAST v1.9. Any read was removed if the V/J assignment was weak (E-value above 1e-6), the CDR3 was missing, or the read contained stop codons, out-of-frame junctions, or ambiguous translated residues. A V3J clonotype was defined by an identical inferred V gene, J gene, and CDR3 amino acid sequence. To compute the percentage overlap between repertoires, the number of shared unique clonotypes was divided by the size of the smaller repertoire. Richness of each repertoire was evaluated using RTK rarefaction, the Chao1 estimator, and Recon v2.1 estimates of unobserved clonotypes. OLGA was used to compute generation probabilities for all TCRbeta clonotypes that the gDNA method yielded from a handful of donors. TCRdb provides this immuneACCESS table in a form limited to in-frame rearrangements. Some clones are lacking; in checked studies, under half of them reflect an unresolved V gene, and why the rest are absent is not known. V and J calls and clone size are copied from that table; D and trimming were computed from the DNA. The sample yields over a million clones; about 80% were counted once. Around 0.6% of the sample is held by the ten biggest clonotypes.

The sequence derives from a man between 18 and 35 years old in good health. Some clones in this sample may be carry-over from other donors' samples. Recombination linked TRBV29-1 to TRBJ2-6, with a weak D call of TRBD1 (5 bases match). Material for sequencing was memory CD4+ T cells from PBMCs. The sample's cell subset or site, from its label and the paper: CD45RA-negative fraction. The CDR3 sequence is CSVDTGNSGANVLTF. The nucleotides are TGCAGCGTTGATACAGGTAACTCTGGGGCCAACGTCCTGACTTTC.